The 15 T cell receptor beta chains in this list originate from one sample, sequenced in a study of beta chain features in type 1 diabetes. cDNA synthesis used the whole RNA isolate, giving expressed TCRB sequences. Sequenced by immunoSEQ multiplex PCR; TCRdb stores in-frame clones only, minus some. The sample has about half a million clones; about 30% are singletons. The sample consisted of naive CD4+ T cells from blood. The receptors were sampled from a man between 18 and 35 years old in good health.

The rearrangement joins TRBV6-5 to TRBJ1-1; D gene ambiguous. The V gene's germline CDR1 is MNHEY and CDR2 SVGAGI. V was cut by 6 bases and J by 0 bases, with 11 bases left in between. The CDR3 totals 14 residues. CDR3 loop: CASSAPSMNTEAFF. The DNA for the CDR3 is TGTGCCAGCAGCGCCCCGAGTATGAACACTGAAGCTTTCTTT.

This chain uses TRBV5-4 with TRBJ2-5; a weak D match, TRBD2 (5 bases). The ends were cut back, 1 base at V and 5 bases at J, with 12 bases in the middle. Per the germline V gene, CDR1 is SGHNT and CDR2 is YYREEE (reference sequence). The CDR3 runs to 14 residues. This chain's CDR3 is CASSLKASRETQYF. CDR3 sequence (DNA): TGTGCCAGCAGCTTGAAAGCTAGCCGGGAGACCCAGTACTTC.

The V and J genes are TRBV4-1 and TRBJ2-7; D remains unclear. Germline V gene sequence: CDR1 MGHRA, CDR2 YSYEKL. CDR3 length equals 18 residues. V was clipped by 2 bases and J by 5 bases, with 25 bases between them. The CDR3 region is CASSQNPSYTGLDDEQYF. DNA of the CDR3: TGCGCCAGCAGCCAAAACCCGTCCTACACGGGCCTCGACGACGAGCAGTACTTC.

This sequence joins TRBV29-1 and TRBJ1-2; tentative D call: TRBD1 (5 bases). Between the trimmed V and J ends, which lost 5 bases and 3 bases, there was a span of 19 bases. Germline lookup yields CDR1 SQVTM and CDR2 ANQGSEA. The CDR3 is 15 residues long. The CDR3 is CSVSPGANIHYGYTF. In nucleotides, the CDR3 is TGCAGCGTTTCACCCGGGGCCAATATTCACTATGGCTACACCTTC.

This chain links TRBV30 with TRBJ1-1; D ambiguous. Germline assignment: CDR1 GTSNPN and CDR2 SVGIG (reference sequence). The ends were cut back, 5 bases at V and 0 bases at J, with 7 bases in the middle. CDR3 size: 12 residues. The CDR3, as DNA: TGTGCCTGGCGGTCCTTGAACACTGAAGCTTTCTTT. Translating it yields CAWRSLNTEAFF.

As DNA, the CDR3 is TGTGCCAGCAGCTCAATCCCTAGAGGCGAATTCTACGAGCAGTACTTC. Translated, it gives CASSSIPRGEFYEQYF. The chain joins TRBV9 to TRBJ2-7; D unresolved. V was trimmed by 4 bases and J by 3 bases, leaving 20 bases between them. The CDR3 length is 16 residues. CDR1 is SGDLS, CDR2 YYNGEE, per germline.

The sample holds a few counts of this clone. The CDR3, as DNA: TGTGCCAGCAGCCCGACTAGGTTCGGCGAGCAGTACTTC. This codes for CASSPTRFGEQYF. The V call is TRBV14, the J call TRBJ2-7; D might be TRBD2 (6 bases). Germline CDR1 reads SGHDN; CDR2 reads FVKESK. CDR3 size: 13 residues. V gave up 4 bases and J gave up 6 bases, with 13 bases separating them.

The rearrangement links TRBV7-2 to TRBJ1-2, with D unresolved. CDR1 SGHTA and CDR2 FQGNSA come from the germline V gene. The V end lost 5 bases, the J end lost 4 bases, and 11 bases lay between the germline ends. This CDR3 is built from 13 residues. The CDR3 DNA follows: TGTGCCAGCAGCCCCTTCGTGCCCTATGGCTACACCTTC. As protein: CASSPFVPYGYTF.

The chain links TRBV30 to TRBJ2-1, with D perhaps matching TRBD2 (6 bases). This CDR3 is 14 amino acids long. Germline assignment: CDR1 GTSNPN and CDR2 SVGIG (reference sequence). Trimming cost V 0 bases and J 10 bases, with 16 bases left between them. In nucleotides, the CDR3 is TGTGCCTGGAGTGTACTTGTACTAGCTGAAGAGCAGTTCTTC. Translating it yields CAWSVLVLAEEQFF.

This clone has just a few counts. This chain links TRBV7-2 with TRBJ1-4; D is uncertain. CDR1 is SGHTA, CDR2 FQGNSA, per germline. The germline V and J ends were trimmed by 7 bases and 7 bases, with 16 bases remaining between them. This CDR3 is 14 amino acids long. CDR3 sequence: CASTRGSWGEKLFF. Here the CDR3 DNA reads TGTGCCAGCACCAGAGGGAGTTGGGGTGAAAAACTGTTTTTT.

A word on this clone: In the same sample, other DNA sequences code for this CDR3. CDR3 sequence (DNA): TGTGCCTGGAGGGACAGTTCGAATCAGCCCCAGCATTTT. Protein product: CAWRDSSNQPQHF. The gene calls are TRBV30 and TRBJ1-5; D perhaps matches TRBD1 (6 bases). The CDR3 sequence is 13 residues long. V was trimmed by 3 bases and J by 4 bases, leaving 10 bases between them. Germline assignment: CDR1 GTSNPN and CDR2 SVGIG (reference sequence).

This clone was seen more than once but under ten times. Other nucleotide sequences in the sample specify the same CDR3. The chain links TRBV30 to TRBJ2-6; the D is unclear. With 2 bases removed from V and 1 base from J, the gap between germline ends came to 6 bases. CDR1 is GTSNPN, CDR2 SVGIG, per germline (reference sequence). This CDR3 has 14 residues. In nucleotides, the CDR3 is TGTGCCTGGAGTCGGCCGTCTGGGGCCAACGTCCTGACTTTC. Its protein product is CAWSRPSGANVLTF.

V is TRBV14 and J is TRBJ2-4; weak D call: TRBD1 (6 bases). Germline assignment: CDR1 SGHDN and CDR2 FVKESK. V was pared by 2 bases and J by 8 bases, with 16 bases between. The CDR3 extends over 15 amino acids. The CDR3 sequence is CASSQSGALLHIQYF. CDR3 sequence (DNA): TGTGCCAGCAGCCAATCAGGGGCGTTACTTCACATTCAGTACTTC.

As for this clone: At the DNA level, this CDR3 is encoded by other sequences in the same sample as well. The gene calls are TRBV7-9 and TRBJ2-3; D gene ambiguous. Germline V gene lookup returns CDR1 SEHNR and CDR2 FQNEAQ (reference sequence). The CDR3 totals 12 residues. V lost 6 bases to trimming and J lost 0 bases, with 4 bases between them. The CDR3 reads CASSLSTDTQYF. The CDR3 coding sequence is TGTGCCAGCAGTCTGAGCACAGATACGCAGTATTTT.

This clone was counted only a few times. This sequence joins TRBV30 and TRBJ2-1, with TRBD1 matching over 7 bases. The V and J ends lost 8 bases and 9 bases, in that order; junction bases with no gene match: 13. The germline V gene has CDR1 GTSNPN and CDR2 SVGIG (reference sequence). The length of the CDR3 is 13 residues. The CDR3 protein is CAGTTYRGTEQFF. CDR3 nucleotide sequence: TGTGCCGGTACGACCTACAGGGGAACTGAGCAGTTCTTC.